This TCR beta chain was identified in a study of CD4 T cells in relation to SARS-CoV-2 and coronaviruses. The length of the CDR3 is 15 residues. Germline assignment: CDR1 LGHNA and CDR2 YSLEER. Trimming cost V 4 bases and J 6 bases, with 16 bases left between them. About this clone: The antigen is undetermined.

Method: immunoSEQ multiplex PCR; TCRdb's copy keeps in-frame clones and lacks some. This table holds under 30,000 clones, more than 75% found once. Before the COVID-19 pandemic, during about 2011-2019, CD4+ T cells were taken from unexposed donors. The cells were cultured for roughly 11 days before CD4+ T cells were isolated. Points from the study as a whole: No crossreactivity against non-spike viral proteins was tested here.

The sequenced sample was CD4+ T cells from PBMCs, cultured in vitro. This TCR was sampled from a human donor in good health. The rearrangement links TRBV4-3 to TRBJ2-1, with D perhaps matching TRBD2 (6 bases). The DNA for the CDR3 is TGCGCCAGCAGCCGGGGACTTGGGAACATCAATGAGCAGTTCTTC. It is translated as CASSRGLGNINEQFF.